A selection of T cell receptor beta chains follows, all from one sample in a study of shared clonotypes between healthy human individuals. Produced via immunoSEQ multiplex PCR; TCRdb's table is partial and in-frame only. The profile shows 2 million to 2.5 million clones, 90% to 97% of them singletons. Specimen: naive CD4+ T cells sorted from blood. The source of these receptors is a man aged 18 to 29 in good health. Both conserved end residues are part of each CDR3.

TRBV2	TRBJ1-2	16	CASRKIGTGVNYGYTF
TRBV6-6	TRBJ2-2	12	CASSRGNGELFF
TRBV7-2	TRBJ1-5	15	CASSLTGSSNQPQHF
TRBV19	TRBJ1-5	16	CASSTSWAGYNQPQHF
TRBV5-1	TRBJ1-1	15	CASSLVPRPNTEAFF
TRBV28	TRBJ2-7	13	CAGRGQGAYEQYF
TRBV6-1	TRBJ1-2	16	CASSEVPFDSNYGYTF
TRBV11-3	TRBJ2-5	15	CASSLGRGMQETQYF
TRBV11-2	TRBJ2-3	15	CASSLAGISTDTQYF
TRBV5-4	TRBJ1-6	14	CASSLAGGDSPLHF
TRBV28	TRBJ2-2	15	CASSLVTGSTGELFF
TRBV6-5	TRBJ2-5	13	CASSYRGKETQYF
TRBV21-1	TRBJ2-7	14	CASTHTMSSYEQYF
TRBV11-2	TRBJ1-1	15	CASSSPPGQWRLTFF
TRBV11-1	TRBJ2-7	13	CASSSRGSYEQYF
TRBV28	TRBJ1-6	14	CASSLSLSVSPLHF
TRBV25-1	TRBJ1-1	13	CASSERRNTEAFF
TRBV18	TRBJ1-2	15	CASSPIQSPNYGYTF
TRBV10-1	TRBJ2-3	14	CASSDLSYTDTQYF
TRBV4-2	TRBJ1-5	15	CASSRAQVGNQPQHF
TRBV5-1	TRBJ1-2	13	CASSLDYPGVYTF
TRBV11-1	TRBJ2-7	15	CASSRSSGGNYEQYF
TRBV4-1	TRBJ2-7	18	CASSQGGPQTGSGYEQYF
TRBV5-4	TRBJ2-3	15	CASSRVAGMSDTQYF
TRBV7-9	TRBJ2-2	15	CASSPGPANTGELFF
TRBV6-5	TRBJ1-2	14	CASSYTEGLAGYTF
TRBV18	TRBJ2-7	15	CASSPGGQVTYEQYF
TRBV4-1	TRBJ2-6	16	CASSHPGGVWANVLTF
TRBV14	TRBJ2-5	17	CASSFGTSGGYGETQYF
TRBV7-2	TRBJ1-1	15	CASSLSGQTNTEAFF
TRBV10-3	TRBJ2-5	15	CAISESSDSRETQYF
TRBV7-2	TRBJ2-5	15	CASSSGPPGLKTQYF
TRBV18	TRBJ1-3	18	CASSPRDRGYTGGNTIYF
TRBV7-2	TRBJ2-7	13	CASSFGEIYEQYF
TRBV11-2	TRBJ2-5	15	CASSLVEQVAKTQYF
TRBV5-1	TRBJ2-1	16	CASSLVVTVPYNEQFF
TRBV2	TRBJ1-2	13	CASSDRRSEGYTF
TRBV2	TRBJ2-7	15	CATKEASGAPGEQYF
TRBV11-2	TRBJ2-3	14	CASSRVGLRDTQYF
TRBV19	TRBJ1-5	15	CASSTTVNSNQPQHF
TRBV19	TRBJ2-1	14	CASRGDRASNEQFF
TRBV28	TRBJ2-5	16	CASSETSGGGQETQYF
TRBV18	TRBJ2-1	13	CASSMDLYNEQFF
TRBV28	TRBJ1-5	13	CASSPGADQPQHF
TRBV11-2	TRBJ2-5	15	CASSLVGGGSETQYF
TRBV28	TRBJ1-1	12	CASSLLGREAFF
TRBV7-2	TRBJ2-2	15	CASSLTSGNGGELFF
TRBV10-3	TRBJ1-1	14	CAISMAGQNTEAFF